The 21 T cell receptor beta chains listed next were all sequenced from one sample in a study of shared clonotypes between healthy human individuals. The protocol was immunoSEQ multiplex PCR, while the TCRdb copy is restricted to in-frame clones and leaves out a portion. The repertoire has more than 1.2 million clones, 98% of them found once; the top ten carry 0.3% to 0.45%. Sequenced: naive CD4+ T cells sorted from blood. Subset given: CD45RA+ positively selected. These TCRs come from a young man in good health.

V usage is TRBV5-1 and J usage is TRBJ1-1; 7 bases fit TRBD1. This CDR3 contains 15 residues. Looked up from germline, CDR1 is SGHRS and CDR2 is YFSETQ. Losses at the gene ends were 2 bases for V and 1 base for J; bases not matched to a gene: 5. CDR3 amino acids: CASSLQGMENTEAFF. Here the CDR3 DNA reads TGCGCCAGCAGCTTACAGGGGATGGAGAACACTGAAGCTTTCTTT.

This rearrangement joins TRBV14 to TRBJ2-3, with no clear D. Germline CDR1 is SGHDN and CDR2 is FVKESK. This CDR3 has 17 residues. Trimming left V 0 bases short and J 4 bases short, with 17 bases between. Here the CDR3 reads CASSQEMLIPPADTQYF. The CDR3 nucleotides are TGTGCCAGCAGCCAAGAGATGCTCATCCCCCCCGCAGATACGCAGTATTTT.

The chain carries TRBV14 and TRBJ2-2; 12 bases are a match to TRBD2. The CDR3 consists of 20 residues. J lost 3 bases, V lost 5 bases, and 16 bases had no gene match. The germline V gene encodes CDR1 SGHDN and CDR2 FVKESK. For the CDR3, the DNA is TGTGCCAGCAGCAGGCGGATGGCTAGCGGGAGGGCCAGGGACACCGGGGAGCTGTTTTTT. Encoded protein: CASSRRMASGRARDTGELFF.

The chain recombines TRBV11-2 with TRBJ1-2, with D possibly TRBD1 on 6 matching bases. CDR3 length equals 15 residues. Trimming pared 1 base from V and 4 bases from J, leaving 13 bases between. CDR1 and CDR2 (germline): SGHAT, FQNNGV. The CDR3 loop reads CASSLVQGFPYGYTF. The CDR3 nucleotides read TGTGCCAGCAGCTTAGTACAGGGATTTCCCTATGGCTACACCTTC.

This CDR3 is CASTTDRRGTDTQYF. The CDR3 region has the DNA TGTGCCAGCACCACTGACCGGCGGGGCACAGATACGCAGTATTTT. V usage is TRBV6-1 and J usage is TRBJ2-3; D might be TRBD2 (5 bases). The CDR3 has 15 amino acids. Germline V lookup: CDR1 MNHNS, CDR2 SASEGT. V lost 7 bases and J 1 base, leaving 15 bases between the germline ends.

The rearrangement uses TRBV7-4 and TRBJ1-4; no clear D gene. The germline V gene encodes CDR1 SGHVT and CDR2 SQSDAQ. V was cut by 1 base and J by 8 bases, with 11 bases left in between. There are 14 residues in the CDR3. CDR3 nucleotides: TGTGCCAGCAGCTTAGGGTTTTCCGGCGAAAAACTGTTTTTT. It translates to CASSLGFSGEKLFF.

As regards this clone: This sample also contains other DNA sequences that code for the same CDR3. The genes are TRBV9 and TRBJ2-3; 7 bases line up with TRBD2. This CDR3 is 15 amino acids long. Germline CDR1 reads SGDLS; CDR2 reads YYNGEE. Losses at the gene ends were 1 base for V and 6 bases for J; bases not matched to a gene: 8. The CDR3 loop reads CASSVPLGGTDTQYF. The CDR3 DNA is TGTGCCAGCAGCGTACCGCTGGGGGGGACGGATACGCAGTATTTT.

The DNA for the CDR3 is TGTGCCAGCAGCATAACTAGCGGGAGTTTTAAGGGTGAGCAGTTCTTC. Its translation: CASSITSGSFKGEQFF. V usage is TRBV7-2 and J usage is TRBJ2-1; TRBD2 aligns across 11 bases. In germline, CDR1 is SGHTA, CDR2 FQGNSA. This CDR3 spans 16 amino acids. V trimming: 5 bases; J trimming: 9 bases; junction bases outside the gene matches: 12.

The chain couples TRBV6-1 to TRBJ2-3; D is unclear. The CDR3 runs to 13 residues. From germline, CDR1 is MNHNS and CDR2 SASEGT. V gave up 4 bases and J gave up 4 bases, with 9 bases separating them. The CDR3: CASSGIPADTQYF. CDR3 nucleotide sequence: TGTGCCAGCAGTGGGATTCCCGCAGATACGCAGTATTTT.

The rearrangement links TRBV18 to TRBJ2-7, with TRBD2 as a possible D gene (5 bases). Germline lookup yields CDR1 KGHSH and CDR2 LQKENI. This CDR3 comprises 15 residues. Trimming took off 2 bases at V and 5 bases at J, with 16 bases between the two ends. In DNA, the CDR3 is TGTGCCAGCTCACCAGCTCTGCGGGCTAGTGACGAGCAGTACTTC. Its translation: CASSPALRASDEQYF.

V is TRBV4-1 and J is TRBJ2-7, with D possibly being TRBD1 or TRBD2 (5 bases each). This CDR3 is built from 16 residues. Germline V CDR1 and CDR2: MGHRA, YSYEKL. The V end lost 1 base, the J end lost 1 base, and 14 bases lay between the germline ends. CDR3 nucleotide sequence: TGCGCCAGCAGCCAAGTCATAGGGACGGTTTCCTACGAGCAGTACTTC. Residues: CASSQVIGTVSYEQYF.

This clone was counted a few times. The J gene is TRBJ2-7, the V gene TRBV6-1, with D perhaps matching TRBD2 (6 bases). Trimming took off 10 bases at V and 2 bases at J, with 21 bases between the two ends. The V gene's germline CDR1 is MNHNS and CDR2 SASEGT. The CDR3 extends over 15 amino acids. DNA of the CDR3: TGTGCCACCTCGCCACGTGGGGGGTGGACCTACGAGCAGTACTTC. Its protein is CATSPRGGWTYEQYF.

The DNA for the CDR3 is TGCGCCAGCAGCCAGATTGCGGGGGGGAACAATCAGCCCCAGCATTTT. It codes for CASSQIAGGNNQPQHF. This sequence joins TRBV4-1 and TRBJ1-5; TRBD1 is a possible D gene (5 bases). From germline, CDR1 is MGHRA and CDR2 YSYEKL. The V end lost 3 bases, the J end lost 3 bases, and 15 bases lay between the germline ends. This CDR3 has 16 amino acids.

This chain links TRBV7-9 with TRBJ1-1; maybe TRBD1 (6 bases). Germline values: CDR1 SEHNR, CDR2 FQNEAQ (reference sequence). This CDR3 has 16 residues. V lost 2 bases, J lost 4 bases, and 17 bases lay in between. The CDR3 DNA reads TGTGCCAGCAGCTTACGCGGGGGGACAAGTGTCACTGAAGCTTTCTTT. It is translated as CASSLRGGTSVTEAFF.

The CDR3: CASSSGWDEKLFF. DNA of the CDR3: TGTGCCAGCAGTTCCGGGTGGGATGAAAAACTGTTTTTT. The chain combines TRBV27 with TRBJ1-4; D is ambiguous. Trimming shortened V by 4 bases and J by 6 bases, and 9 bases separated the two germline ends. The CDR3 contains 13 residues. The germline gives CDR1 MNHEY, CDR2 SMNVEV (reference sequence).

The genes are TRBV30 and TRBJ1-1, with 7 bases lining up with TRBD1. V dropped 5 bases and J dropped 6; count of bases not matched to a gene: 18. CDR1 and CDR2 from the germline V gene are GTSNPN and SVGIG (reference sequence). The CDR3 is 16 residues long. Written as DNA, the CDR3 is TGTGCCTGGGAAGTTACAGCCGGGACAGTTCTGGCTGAAGCTTTCTTT. Translating gives CAWEVTAGTVLAEAFF.

The rearrangement links TRBV30 to TRBJ2-3; D may match TRBD1 or TRBD2 (6 bases each). V was pared by 8 bases and J by 0 bases, with 15 bases between. Germline V gives CDR1 GTSNPN, CDR2 SVGIG (reference sequence). The CDR3 sequence is 14 residues long. The CDR3 loop reads CAGDWGASTDTQYF. CDR3 coding DNA: TGTGCCGGCGACTGGGGGGCTAGCACAGATACGCAGTATTTT.

In DNA, the CDR3 is TGTGCCAGCAGCCGGAGCGAGGGTCTTGAGCAGTTCTTC. Translation gives CASSRSEGLEQFF. The V call is TRBV6-5, the J call TRBJ2-1, with a possible D match to TRBD2 (5 bases). CDR1 is MNHEY and CDR2 is SVGAGI in the germline V gene. The CDR3 length is 13 residues. Trimming pared 6 bases from V and 9 bases from J, leaving 15 bases between.

The chain combines TRBV9 with TRBJ1-1; unclear D gene. CDR1 SGDLS and CDR2 YYNGEE come from the germline V gene. Trimming cost V 4 bases and J 5 bases, with 12 bases left between them. The CDR3 contains 13 residues. The CDR3 DNA sequence: TGTGCCAGCAGCCCCGGACCGAGGACTGAAGCTTTCTTT. Protein: CASSPGPRTEAFF.

Regarding this clone: The identical CDR3 is also encoded by other nucleotide sequences in the sample. The chain is built from TRBV6-6 and TRBJ2-5; no firm D call. This CDR3 contains 13 residues. CDR1 MNHNY and CDR2 SVGAGI come from the germline V gene (reference sequence). Deletions cut 2 bases from V and 5 bases from J, with 9 bases between. CDR3 sequence reads: CASSYGGGETQYF. DNA for the CDR3: TGTGCCAGCAGTTACGGTGGTGGGGAGACCCAGTACTTC.

This chain's CDR3 is CASSHSGFTDTQYF. As DNA, the CDR3 is TGCGCCAGCAGCCATAGCGGATTCACAGATACGCAGTATTTT. The chain recombines TRBV5-1 with TRBJ2-3; D possibly corresponds to TRBD2 (6 bases). Trimming removed 4 bases from V and 2 bases from J, with 11 bases in between. The length of the CDR3 is 14 residues. Germline values: CDR1 SGHRS, CDR2 YFSETQ.